Detailed here is one TCR beta chain. In the original workflow: Counts of nucleated cells, estimated from reference gene primer amplification, were obtained. TCRdb's copy holds only in-frame clones and misses some; the assay was immunoSEQ multiplex PCR. V, J and clone size reflect that table, while D and trimming were determined from the DNA. The data contain roughly 100,000 clones, around 79% of them singletons. This sample is part of a study of blood T cell repertoires in COVID-19. V was cut by 0 bases and J by 6 bases, with 9 bases left in between. From germline, CDR1 is SGHRS and CDR2 YFSETQ. The CDR3 loop spans 13 amino acids.

The sequence was collected from a woman of 80 years or more with active or convalescent COVID-19. Sequencing was done on a sample of peripheral blood. The chain links TRBV5-1 to TRBJ1-2; D ambiguous. CDR3 bases: TGCGCCAGCAGCTTGGATCCTCCGGATGGCTACACCTTC. This encodes CASSLDPPDGYTF.